This TCR beta chain was identified in a study of PD-L1 blockade in urothelial cancer. Study-wide context: Every 3 weeks, patients received intravenous atezolizumab 1,200 mg, beginning 2014. In terms of prior chemotherapy, patients had received 0 to 3 regimens. Median T cell count in tumor samples was fewer than 1,500.

V was clipped by 5 bases and J by 7 bases; unmatched bases: 18. CDR3 length equals 17 residues. Germline V gives CDR1 KGHSH, CDR2 LQKENI. Assay used: immunoSEQ multiplex PCR; TCRdb lists only in-frame clones, some missing. The sample holds 35,000 or so clones, 35% to 40% seen once. This chain connects TRBV18 to TRBJ1-2; 8 bases fit TRBD1. This receptor was identified in a man in his 60s with urothelial cancer. The specimen comprised tumor tissue, sampled before atezolizumab (anti-PD-L1) treatment. The CDR3 nucleotides read TGTGCCAGCTCAGCCTCTCCCACAGGGGGGACGATGTTTGGCTACACCTTC. Amino acids: CASSASPTGGTMFGYTF. Drawing the rest from reference TRBV18 and TRBJ1-2, the complete variable domain is NAGVMQNPRHLVRRRGQEARLRCSPMKGHSHVYWYRQLPEEGLKFMVYLQKENIIDESGMPKERFSAEFPKEGPSILRIQQVVRGDSAAYFCASSASPTGGTMFGYTFGSGTRLTVV.